This TCR beta chain was sequenced during a study of memory CD4+ T cells and cytomegalovirus serostatus. About the research overall: Healthy Belgian adult donors included nine or ten CMV-positive and 24 CMV-negative people.

The sort gate was single viable CD3+CD4+CD8-CD45RO+ cells for memory CD4+ T cells. Whole-study findings and limits: A US-trained random forest predicted CMV serostatus with median AUC around 0.93.

Per the original methods: After removing out-of-frame reads, 2 million to 2.5 million distinct TCRbeta sequences remained. Repertoires were generated with immunoSEQ multiplex PCR, while TCRdb's copy carries only in-frame clones and drops some. The V and J calls and clone size were taken over from that table, and D and trimming were inferred from the DNA. The table shows 70,000 to 90,000 clones, with around four fifths occurring only once. The sample holds a few counts of this clone. Its target is not known. Germline assignment: CDR1 KGHSH and CDR2 LQKENI. The CDR3 consists of 16 residues. With V trimmed by 4 bases and J by 7 bases, 8 bases remained unmatched.

Input material: memory CD4+ T cells from blood. This sequence originates from an adult in good health and CMV-seropositive. The rearrangement links TRBV18 to TRBJ1-6; 9 bases map to TRBD1. The CDR3 loop is CASSLQWDRVNSPLHF. CDR3 DNA: TGTGCCAGCTCACTACAATGGGACAGGGTAAATTCACCCCTCCACTTT. The whole variable domain, remainder taken from reference TRBV18 and TRBJ1-6, is NAGVMQNPRHLVRRRGQEARLRCSPMKGHSHVYWYRQLPEEGLKFMVYLQKENIIDESGMPKERFSAEFPKEGPSILRIQQVVRGDSAAYFCASSLQWDRVNSPLHFGNGTRLTVT.